Listed below are T cell receptor beta chains from one sample, sequenced in a study of regulatory T cells in long-lasting Graves disease. TCRdb recomputed calls from the multiplex PCR reads with MiXCR, one row per CDR3 protein. The sample lists over 400,000 distinct CDR3 sequences, 11% to 15% occurring once. The sample also formed part of further work on T cells in Graves' hyperthyroidism and ophthalmopathy.

The sequencing here drew on peripheral blood mononuclear cells (PBMCs), taken at new diagnosis, from a patient treated with antithyroid drugs. These receptors came from a woman in her fifties or sixties with Graves disease. The CDR3 runs from the conserved cysteine through the conserved F or W. A D gene is named only where the DNA matches it firmly. For some rows the clone size is stated as once, few or many, or as a class when expanded; others skip it.

CASSRRDSPQRETQYF TGTGCCAGCAGCCGGCGGGACAGCCCTCAGAGGGAGACCCAGTACTTC many TRBJ2-5 . TRBV14
CASSQVLAGGWIYNEQFF TGTGCCAGCAGCCAAGTCCTAGCGGGAGGTTGGATATACAATGAGCAGTTCTTC few TRBJ2-1 TRBD2 TRBV3-1
CASSPTTTGPNTYTQYF TGTGCCAGCAGCCCCACCACGACAGGGCCTAACACCTATACGCAGTATTTT many TRBJ2-3 TRBD1 TRBV13
CASSQERGGNQPQHF TGTGCCAGCAGCCAAGAGAGGGGAGGCAATCAGCCCCAGCATTTT many TRBJ1-5 . TRBV11-2
CASSLIGTGDEKLFF TGTGCCAGCAGCTTGATTGGGACAGGAGATGAAAAACTGTTTTTT few TRBJ1-4 TRBD1 TRBV5-8
CAWTGRGMGTEAFF TGTGCCTGGACCGGCAGGGGGATGGGAACTGAAGCTTTCTTT few TRBJ1-1 TRBD1 TRBV30
CSANGRPAESSSYEQYF TGCAGTGCTAATGGCAGGCCGGCCGAGTCGAGCTCCTACGAGCAGTACTTC few TRBJ2-7 . TRBV20-1
CASSVGRSNFPDTQYF TGTGCCAGCAGCGTAGGACGCTCGAATTTCCCAGATACGCAGTATTTT . TRBJ2-3 . TRBV9
CASREGGLYGYTF TGTGCCAGCAGGGAAGGAGGGCTCTATGGCTACACCTTC many TRBJ1-2 . TRBV6-1
CAWSSPRTSGTYEQYF TGTGCCTGGAGTTCCCCACGGACTAGCGGGACCTACGAGCAGTACTTC few TRBJ2-7 TRBD2 TRBV30
CATTASIGTGDNQPQHF TGTGCCACCACAGCCTCAATCGGGACAGGGGACAATCAGCCCCAGCATTTT few TRBJ1-5 TRBD1 TRBV19
CASSLYGTANEKLFF TGTGCCAGCAGCTTATACGGGACAGCTAATGAAAAACTGTTTTTT many TRBJ1-4 TRBD1 TRBV11-2
CASSLELAGADTQYF TGTGCCAGCAGCTTGGAACTAGCGGGAGCAGATACGCAGTATTTT many TRBJ2-3 TRBD2 TRBV5-4
CASSGPLAGEVGDTQYF TGTGCCAGCAGTGGACCGCTAGCGGGAGAGGTCGGGGATACGCAGTATTTT . TRBJ2-3 TRBD2 TRBV6-1
CASSLTLPRRPTYNEQFF TGTGCCAGCAGCTTGACTCTCCCCCGTCGTCCGACCTACAATGAGCAGTTCTTC many TRBJ2-1 . TRBV11-2
CASRGLAGGAYADEQFF TGTGCCAGCAGGGGACTAGCGGGAGGGGCCTACGCGGATGAGCAGTTCTTC . TRBJ2-1 TRBD2 TRBV6-2/TRBV6-3
CASSAGLAGDYNEQFF TGTGCCAGCAGCGCGGGACTAGCGGGAGACTACAATGAGCAGTTCTTC few TRBJ2-1 TRBD2 TRBV7-3